The T cell receptor (beta chain) under discussion was sequenced for a study of blood T cells in healthy people across ages. The CDR3 covers 15 residues. Germline CDR1 and CDR2: LGHNA and YNFKEQ. With 1 base removed from V and 9 bases from J, the gap between germline ends came to 15 bases. A second PCR of 7 to 11 cycles used a sample-barcoded 5' primer and a J-beta primer mix. TCRdb independently ran MiXCR on the 5' RACE reads; one entry per CDR3 protein. This table holds about 780,000 distinct CDR3 sequences, roughly 46% found once. The sample taken for sequencing was blood. The chain links TRBV4-2 to TRBJ1-4, with D possibly being TRBD1 (5 bases). The clonotype was recovered from a man older than 75 in good health. CDR3 sequence reads: CASSQAGGTEKKLFF. CDR3 bases: TGTGCCAGCAGCCAAGCCGGGGGAACTGAGAAAAAACTGTTTTTT.